The source of this T cell receptor (beta chain) is a study of memory CD4+ T cells and cytomegalovirus serostatus. Profiling relied on immunoSEQ multiplex PCR, and the TCRdb table lists in-frame clones only, not all of them. The table has some 46,000 clones, 79% seen once. The sort gate was single viable CD3+CD4+CD8-CD45RO+ cells for memory CD4+ T cells. CMV serostatus came from serum IgG against pp150, pp28, p38, p52. CD4+ T cells were isolated by positive magnetic selection. The length of the CDR3 is 17 residues. V was cut by 5 bases and J by 5 bases, with 24 bases left in between. From germline, CDR1 is PRHDT and CDR2 FYEKMQ (reference sequence).

The sequencing input was memory CD4+ T cells from blood. The origin of this receptor is an adult in good health and CMV-seronegative. This chain uses TRBV13 with TRBJ2-5; no clear D gene. CDR3 in DNA: TGTGCCAGCAGCCCGACTTTACTCAGTCCGGGCAGGGAGACCCAGTACTTC. Translating gives CASSPTLLSPGRETQYF. The full variable domain, with the rest looked up from reference TRBV13 and TRBJ2-5, is AAGVIQSPRHLIKEKRETATLKCYPIPRHDTVYWYQQGPGQDPQFLISFYEKMQSDKGSIPDRFSAQQFSDYHSELNMSSLELGDSALYFCASSPTLLSPGRETQYFGPGTRLLVL.